The present entry profiles one T cell receptor (beta chain) with its context. The data originate from a study of cytomegalovirus exposure and HLA in healthy donors. From germline, CDR1 is SEHNR and CDR2 FQNEAQ (reference sequence). V was clipped by 5 bases and J by 5 bases; unmatched bases: 5. The CDR3 runs 13 residues. Primers for the PCR totalled 60 Vbeta and 13 Jbeta. Sequencing was performed with immunoSEQ multiplex PCR; in TCRdb, only in-frame clones are kept and a portion is missing. The sample yields about 94,000 clones, roughly three quarters seen once. This chain uses TRBV7-9 with TRBJ1-2, with 7 nucleotides matching TRBD1. This TCR was recovered from a woman aged 60 to 75 in good health and CMV-seronegative. The material sequenced was PBMCs. CDR3 bases: TGTGCCAGCAGCGTGACAGGGATGTATGGCTACACCTTC. Encoded protein: CASSVTGMYGYTF.